This TCR beta chain was captured in a study of shared clonotypes between healthy human individuals. Study conclusions and caveats: Clonotypes that were shared across a few donors made up around 5% of naive CD4 clonotypes.

As concerns this clone: Its antigen is as yet unknown.

The repertoire was sequenced with immunoSEQ multiplex PCR; TCRdb's copy has only in-frame clones and lacks some. This sample carries approximately 530,000 clones, 90% to 96% of them seen once, and the ten largest clones take roughly 0.06%. The V end was cut by 6 bases, the J end by 5 bases, with 8 bases between. This CDR3 contains 12 residues. Germline CDR1 MDHEN, CDR2 SYDVKM. The sequence was obtained from a woman aged 30 to 39 in good health. The source material was naive CD4+ T cells sorted from blood. The subset: CD45RA+ positively selected. The chain couples TRBV28 to TRBJ1-5; D is perhaps TRBD1 (5 bases). CDR3 protein: CASSGTDQPQHF. CDR3 coding DNA: TGTGCCAGCAGCGGGACCGATCAGCCCCAGCATTTT.